The 3 T cell receptor beta chains below come from one sample, sequenced in a study of stem cell transplantation in POMP-related autoinflammatory disease (dated by TCRdb to the early 2020s). The label giving this sample's time point can be read as: after hematopoietic stem cell transplant. The receptor library was made with the immunoSEQ multiplex PCR assay. Imported from immuneACCESS, the table was reduced by TCRdb to in-frame sequences with V and J called. These copies leave out some clones; in studies compared against another copy, an unresolved V gene accounts for under half, and the cause of the remainder is not known. The sample profile shows some 65,000 clones; roughly 91% of them were found once. More than 0.55% of the sample goes to the ten largest clones. The material was CD4+ T cells from PBMCs, obtained after stem cell transplantation. These receptors were obtained from a human patient with POMP-related autoinflammation and immune dysregulation (PRAID). Some T cells may have been brought in with the graft after a transplant.

The chain uses TRBV19 and TRBJ2-3; no clear D. Germline loops: CDR1 LNHDA, CDR2 SQIVND (reference sequence). The length of the CDR3 is 13 residues. V lost 6 bases and J 3 bases, leaving 10 bases between the germline ends. The chain's CDR3 is CASRVSTTDTQYF. CDR3 bases: TGTGCCAGTAGAGTTTCTACTACAGATACGCAGTATTTT.

The rearrangement joins TRBV11-2 to TRBJ2-1; TRBD2 matches 12 bases. Germline V lookup: CDR1 SGHAT, CDR2 FQNNGV. CDR3 length: 16 amino acids. Trimming at V came to 4 bases and at J to 6 bases, leaving 7 bases not matched to a gene. The CDR3 DNA reads as TGTGCCAGCAGCTCATTTCTACTAGCGGGAGGCAATGAGCAGTTCTTC. This encodes CASSSFLLAGGNEQFF.

The chain uses TRBV6-1 and TRBJ1-2; the match to TRBD1 covers 7 bases. CDR3 length equals 15 residues. The V gene end was trimmed by 3 bases and the J gene end by 1 base; junction bases not matched to a gene: 5. Germline CDR1 reads MNHNS; CDR2 reads SASEGT. CDR3 nucleotides: TGTGCCAGCAGTGAGACAGGGTCGAATAACTATGGCTACACCTTC. This sequence encodes CASSETGSNNYGYTF.